A selection of T cell receptor beta chains follows, all from one sample in a study of patients and donors after allogeneic stem cell transplantation. TCRdb processed the RT-PCR reads anew with MiXCR; each CDR3 protein has one entry. In the table there are about 200,000 distinct CDR3 sequences, 40% to 45% of which are singletons. Material for sequencing was blood, either unsorted or a sorted T cell fraction (not recorded which). These receptors were obtained from a human donor who was either an allogeneic HSCT recipient or a stem cell or donor lymphocyte infusion donor (not recorded which). It is not recorded whose cells these are; they may come from a transplant donor. CDR3s include the opening cysteine and the closing phenylalanine or tryptophan. D genes are given only for firm matches. Some rows have no size entry. The others give once, few or many, or a class for an expanded clone.

TRBD1	TRBV12-3/TRBV12-4	TRBJ1-1	many	CASSRDRGTEAFF	TGTGCCAGCAGTCGCGACAGGGGTACTGAAGCTTTCTTT
TRBD1	TRBV24-1	TRBJ2-1	-	CATSDLGTALREQFF	TGTGCCACCAGTGATTTGGGGACAGCTCTGCGGGAGCAGTTCTTC
TRBD2	TRBV28	TRBJ2-1	-	CATARGGALNEQFF	TGTGCCACAGCGCGGGGGGGGGCGCTTAATGAGCAGTTCTTC
-	TRBV19	TRBJ1-5	few	CASSISLGMASNQPQHF	TGTGCCAGTAGTATAAGTCTTGGGATGGCCAGCAATCAGCCCCAGCATTTT
-	TRBV10-3	TRBJ1-1	-	CAISESIFPGLDTEAFF	TGTGCCATCAGTGAGTCAATCTTCCCCGGACTGGACACTGAAGCTTTCTTT
TRBD1	TRBV20-1	TRBJ1-6	-	CREPDRGPPNSPLHF	TGCAGGGAACCTGACAGGGGCCCCCCAAATTCACCCCTCCACTTT
-	TRBV7-2	TRBJ1-2	few	CASSITLQGNYGYTF	TGTGCCAGCAGCATAACTCTACAGGGTAACTATGGCTACACCTTC
TRBD1	TRBV29-1	TRBJ1-1	-	CSVADRDTEAFF	TGCAGCGTCGCCGACAGGGACACTGAAGCTTTCTTT
-	TRBV9	TRBJ1-5	few	CASSVGPGPSNQPQHF	TGTGCCAGCAGCGTAGGTCCGGGCCCGAGCAATCAGCCCCAGCATTTT
TRBD1	TRBV6-6	TRBJ1-4	few	CASSYSWRGLGTNEKLFF	TGTGCCAGCAGTTACTCTTGGAGGGGGCTGGGGACTAATGAAAAACTGTTTTTT
-	TRBV2	TRBJ2-7	few	CASSEDRPYEQYF	TGTGCCAGCAGTGAGGACAGACCCTACGAGCAGTACTTC
-	TRBV5-1	TRBJ1-2	-	CASSTYAPWTNYGYTF	TGCGCCAGCAGTACGTACGCACCCTGGACTAACTATGGCTACACCTTC
-	TRBV11-2	TRBJ2-1	few	CASSSLGGNEQFF	TGTGCCAGCAGCTCACTGGGGGGAAATGAGCAGTTCTTC
-	TRBV4-1	TRBJ2-3	few	CASSHPMTGDNTDTQYF	TGCGCCAGCAGCCATCCTATGACTGGGGACAACACAGATACGCAGTATTTT
-	TRBV20-1	TRBJ2-1	-	CSASDGEQFF	TGCAGTGCTAGCGATGGTGAGCAGTTCTTC
-	TRBV3-1	TRBJ1-1	few	CASSQFQALNTEAFF	TGTGCCAGCAGCCAATTTCAGGCGTTGAACACTGAAGCTTTCTTT
TRBD2	TRBV15	TRBJ2-7	-	CATSRLRTSGRDGNEQYF	TGTGCCACCAGCAGACTCCGGACTAGCGGGAGAGACGGAAACGAGCAGTACTTC
-	TRBV6-5	TRBJ1-1	-	CASSYSAGEAFF	TGTGCCAGCAGTTACTCAGCCGGTGAAGCTTTCTTT
-	TRBV28	TRBJ1-2	-	CASSLQEPFIYGYTF	TGTGCCAGCAGTTTACAGGAACCCTTCATCTATGGCTACACCTTC
-	TRBV11-2	TRBJ2-1	few	CASSSRSYNEQFF	TGTGCCAGCAGCTCCCGCTCCTACAATGAGCAGTTCTTC
-	TRBV29-1	TRBJ1-1	-	CSVERTENTEAFF	TGCAGCGTTGAAAGGACAGAGAACACTGAAGCTTTCTTT
-	TRBV12-3/TRBV12-4	TRBJ2-1	-	CASTRQNEQFF	TGTGCCAGCACCCGACAGAATGAGCAGTTCTTC
-	TRBV12-3/TRBV12-4	TRBJ1-1	-	CASFPWAFF	TGTGCCAGCTTCCCCTGGGCTTTCTTT
TRBD1	TRBV29-1	TRBJ1-1	many	CSVGRGRETEAFF	TGCAGCGTTGGCAGGGGGCGCGAAACTGAAGCTTTCTTT
-	TRBV12-3/TRBV12-4	TRBJ1-4	few	CASTLGSGPFGNTGEKLFF	TGTGCCAGCACCCTGGGTAGCGGACCCTTTGGGAACACTGGGGAAAAACTGTTTTTT
-	TRBV6-2/TRBV6-3	TRBJ1-2	-	CASSQTPDYGYTF	TGTGCCAGCAGTCAGACACCGGACTATGGCTACACCTTC
-	TRBV4-3	TRBJ1-1	-	CASSQDEGARVFEAFF	TGCGCCAGCAGCCAAGATGAAGGGGCGCGGGTCTTTGAAGCTTTCTTT
TRBD1	TRBV29-1	TRBJ2-7	-	CSGKDRSYEQYF	TGCAGCGGAAAGGACAGGTCCTACGAGCAGTACTTC
TRBD1	TRBV5-1	TRBJ2-3	-	CASSSWGQLTDTQYF	TGCGCCAGCAGCTCTTGGGGACAGCTCACAGATACGCAGTATTTT
-	TRBV5-1	TRBJ1-4	-	CASSQRQIHLNEKLFF	TGCGCCAGCAGCCAGAGACAGATCCATCTCAATGAAAAACTGTTTTTT
-	TRBV7-9	TRBJ2-7	few	CASSWLTTSYEQYF	TGTGCCAGCAGCTGGTTGACTACTTCCTACGAGCAGTACTTC
-	TRBV21-1	TRBJ2-5	-	CASSRGTSGTSETQYF	TGTGCCAGCAGCAGGGGGACTAGCGGGACCTCGGAGACCCAGTACTTC
-	TRBV30	TRBJ1-5	few	CAWSPVGSNQPQHF	TGTGCCTGGAGTCCTGTGGGAAGCAATCAGCCCCAGCATTTT
-	TRBV6-6	TRBJ1-1	few	CASSYLLNTEAFF	TGTGCCAGCAGTTACTTATTGAACACTGAAGCTTTCTTT
-	TRBV10-2	TRBJ1-2	-	CASSDRLGYTF	TGCGCCAGCAGTGACCGACTTGGCTACACCTTC
TRBD1	TRBV7-2	TRBJ1-1	-	CASSLVGSGGLNTEAFF	TGTGCCAGCAGCTTAGTGGGTTCAGGGGGACTGAACACTGAAGCTTTCTTT
-	TRBV12-3/TRBV12-4	TRBJ2-2	few	CASSLLAGNTGELFF	TGTGCCAGCAGTTTATTGGCGGGGAACACCGGGGAGCTGTTTTTT